Listed below are T cell receptor beta chains from one sample, sequenced in a study of patients and donors after allogeneic stem cell transplantation. TCRdb independently ran MiXCR on the RT-PCR reads; one entry per CDR3 protein. The sample includes 800,000 to 1,000,000 distinct CDR3 sequences, around 17% of them seen just once. Sequencing input: blood, either unsorted or a sorted T cell fraction (not recorded which). The source is a human donor who was either an allogeneic HSCT recipient or a stem cell or donor lymphocyte infusion donor (not recorded which). It is not recorded whose cells these are; they may come from a transplant donor. Both conserved end residues are part of each CDR3. D genes are given only for firm matches. The size of a clone is reported for some rows only, either as once, few or many, or as a class for expanded clones.

TRBV12-3/TRBV12-4	TRBJ2-7	TRBD2	NA	CASRSSGRAGEQYF	TGTGCCAGCAGAAGTAGCGGGAGGGCCGGTGAGCAGTACTTC
TRBV20-1	TRBJ2-1	NA	NA	CSATTGTRYNEQFF	TGCAGTGCTACGACAGGGACTCGGTACAATGAGCAGTTCTTC
TRBV20-1	TRBJ1-3	NA	NA	CSASRGGGNTIYF	TGCAGTGCCAGTCGGGGGGGAGGAAACACCATATATTTT
TRBV7-6	TRBJ1-3	TRBD1	NA	CASSLGQASSGNTIYF	TGTGCCAGCAGCCTAGGACAGGCCTCCTCTGGAAACACCATATATTTT
TRBV2	TRBJ2-7	NA	NA	CASSVGGREQYF	TGTGCCAGCAGTGTTGGGGGTCGGGAGCAGTACTTC
TRBV2	TRBJ2-7	TRBD1	NA	CASSGDSGYEQYF	TGTGCCAGCAGCGGGGACAGCGGCTACGAGCAGTACTTC
TRBV5-1	TRBJ2-3	NA	few	CASSLGQGGRDTQYF	TGCGCCAGCAGCTTGGGACAGGGAGGAAGAGATACGCAGTATTTT
TRBV5-1	TRBJ2-7	NA	NA	CASSFTRAYEQYF	TGCGCCAGCAGCTTTACTCGGGCCTACGAGCAGTACTTC
TRBV25-1	TRBJ1-2	TRBD1	NA	CASSAGTGGFGYGYTF	TGTGCCAGCTCAGCCGGGACAGGGGGGTTTGGCTATGGCTACACCTTC
TRBV29-1	TRBJ1-6	NA	few	CPISPLHF	TGCCCCATTTCACCCCTCCACTTT
TRBV20-1	TRBJ1-1	TRBD1	few	CSAAGGMNTEAFF	TGCAGTGCAGCAGGGGGGATGAACACTGAAGCTTTCTTT
TRBV6-5	TRBJ1-2	NA	few	CASSYSMWPGALYGYTF	TGTGCCAGCAGTTACTCGATGTGGCCGGGGGCCCTCTATGGCTACACCTTC
TRBV4-3	TRBJ2-3	TRBD1	few	CASSQDRGRSDTQYF	TGCGCCAGCAGTCAGGACAGGGGGCGGTCAGATACGCAGTATTTT
TRBV5-1	TRBJ2-1	TRBD2	few	CASSLRQGGNEQFF	TGCGCCAGCAGCTTGCGGCAGGGAGGGAATGAGCAGTTCTTC
TRBV7-2	TRBJ2-3	TRBD2	few	CASSAPRLAGDTQYF	TGTGCCAGCAGCGCCCCCCGACTAGCGGGGGATACGCAGTATTTT
TRBV11-2	TRBJ2-1	TRBD2	NA	CASSLGRLAGAYNEQFF	TGTGCCAGCAGCTTAGGACGACTAGCGGGAGCCTACAATGAGCAGTTCTTC
TRBV7-3	TRBJ1-1	NA	NA	CASSRQGGETEAFF	TGTGCCAGCAGCCGCCAGGGAGGAGAGACTGAAGCTTTCTTT
TRBV7-2	TRBJ1-2	TRBD1	few	CASSLLRTGAYGYTF	TGTGCCAGCAGCTTGCTCCGGACAGGGGCCTATGGCTACACCTTC
TRBV2	TRBJ2-2	TRBD1	NA	CASSLPGQGISGELFF	TGTGCCAGCAGTCTACCGGGACAGGGGATCTCCGGGGAGCTGTTTTTT
TRBV27	TRBJ2-7	NA	NA	CASSFPVIRTSSYEQYF	TGTGCCAGCAGTTTCCCTGTCATCAGGACGTCTTCCTACGAGCAGTACTTC
TRBV7-9	TRBJ1-4	TRBD1	NA	CASSRGQGAATNEKLFF	TGTGCCAGCAGCCGGGGACAGGGGGCCGCGACTAATGAAAAACTGTTTTTT
TRBV3-1	TRBJ1-2	NA	few	CASTHRTGNYGYTF	TGTGCCAGCACCCATCGGACGGGAAACTATGGCTACACCTTC
TRBV12-3/TRBV12-4	TRBJ1-1	TRBD1	few	CASRRQGGGTEAFF	TGTGCCAGCAGGAGACAGGGGGGCGGCACTGAAGCTTTCTTT
TRBV10-2	TRBJ2-1	TRBD2	NA	CASSSSGSPNEQFF	TGCGCCAGCAGTTCTAGCGGGAGTCCCAATGAGCAGTTCTTC
TRBV27	TRBJ2-7	NA	NA	CASSPERWGEQYF	TGTGCCAGCAGTCCAGAGCGTTGGGGGGAGCAGTACTTC
TRBV5-1	TRBJ2-2	NA	many	CASSPINTGELFF	TGCGCCAGCAGCCCGATTAACACCGGGGAGCTGTTTTTT
TRBV27	TRBJ2-3	NA	NA	CASSFLASPEDTQYF	TGTGCCAGCAGTTTCCTGGCTAGCCCCGAAGATACGCAGTATTTT